The 17 T cell receptor beta chains in this list originate from one sample, sequenced in a study of blood T cell repertoires in COVID-19. Data came from immunoSEQ multiplex PCR; TCRdb stores just in-frame clones and leaves some out. The sample has 170,000 or so clones, roughly 90% seen once. The material sequenced was peripheral blood. The receptors were sampled from a man aged 45-65 years with acute or convalescent COVID-19.

This clone has a handful of counts. Mismatch with germline at one junction end may stem from a read error. The J gene is TRBJ2-3, the V gene TRBV6-1; TRBD2 aligns across 7 bases. This CDR3 has 15 residues. Germline CDR1 is MNHNS and CDR2 is SASEGT. DNA for the CDR3: TGTGCCAGCCGTGAGGCTAGCGGAACAATAGATACGCAGTATTTT. This encodes CASREASGTIDTQYF.

This clone was recorded once. The chain uses TRBV19 and TRBJ2-5, with 14 bases fitting TRBD2. CDR1 is LNHDA and CDR2 is SQIVND in the germline V gene (reference sequence). Trimming cost V 6 bases and J 5 bases; bases outside gene matches: 5. The CDR3 length is 15 residues. The CDR3 sequence: CASRRLAGGLETQYF. The CDR3 DNA reads as TGTGCCAGTAGACGACTAGCGGGGGGGCTTGAGACCCAGTACTTC.

The rearrangement uses TRBV7-2 and TRBJ2-6; TRBD1 is a possible D gene (6 bases). This CDR3 contains 19 residues. Germline V lookup: CDR1 SGHTA, CDR2 FQGNSA. Trimming removed 2 bases from V and 4 bases from J, with 21 bases in between. The CDR3 protein is CASSLRGQGQLGGANVLTF. The CDR3 nucleotides are TGTGCCAGCAGCTTACGTGGGCAGGGGCAACTCGGAGGGGCCAACGTCCTGACTTTC.

The chain couples TRBV6-5 to TRBJ2-7; tentative D call: TRBD1 (6 bases). Per germline, CDR1 MNHEY and CDR2 SVGAGI. Deletions cut 2 bases from V and 12 bases from J, with 17 bases between. This CDR3 region has 13 residues. CDR3 in DNA: TGTGCCAGCAGTTACCTGGACAGTCCTCACCCGTACTTC. It yields the protein CASSYLDSPHPYF.

The chain has TRBV9 and TRBJ2-1; D perhaps matches TRBD2 (6 bases). Trimming stripped 3 bases from V and 10 bases from J, with 17 bases between. Germline V gene data show CDR1 as SGDLS and CDR2 as YYNGEE. The CDR3 sequence is 14 residues long. The CDR3 DNA sequence: TGTGCCAGCAGCGCCTCCGGGACTTTAGACGAGCAGTTCTTC. Amino acids: CASSASGTLDEQFF.

This chain links TRBV28 with TRBJ2-7, with 7 bases identical to TRBD1. The CDR3 consists of 16 residues. CDR1 and CDR2 (germline): MDHEN, SYDVKM. The J segment lost 0 bases and the V segment lost 6 bases, leaving 11 bases of the junction unmatched. CDR3 sequence: CASRLIGTVSSYEQYF. In DNA form, the CDR3 reads TGTGCCAGCAGGTTGATTGGGACAGTAAGCTCCTACGAGCAGTACTTC.

The chain has TRBV28 and TRBJ2-7, with TRBD2 identical over 15 bases. V dropped 0 bases and J dropped 3; count of bases not matched to a gene: 15. Germline assignment: CDR1 MDHEN and CDR2 SYDVKM. The CDR3 runs 21 residues. CDR3 coding DNA: TGTGCCAGCAGTTTATGGCCCTGGACTAGCGGGGGGGCCGCGGCGCTCTACGAGCAGTACGTC. Its translation: CASSLWPWTSGGAAALYEQYV.

The genes are TRBV29-1 and TRBJ1-2, with 9 bases that match TRBD1. This CDR3 region has 14 residues. The germline V gene has CDR1 SQVTM and CDR2 ANQGSEA. CDR3 in amino acids: CISWQDRGIYGYTF. The CDR3 DNA sequence: TGCATCTCTTGGCAGGACAGGGGCATCTATGGCTACACCTTC. Drawing the rest from reference TRBV29-1 and TRBJ1-2, the complete variable domain is SAVISQKPSRDICQRGTSLTIQCQVDSQVTMMFWYRQQPGQSLTLIATANQGSEATYESGFVIDKFPISRPNLTFSTLTVSNMSPEDSSIYLCISWQDRGIYGYTFGSGTRLTVV.

This chain links TRBV11-2 with TRBJ2-3; D is ambiguous. The CDR3 loop spans 14 amino acids. Germline V lookup: CDR1 SGHAT, CDR2 FQNNGV. The V gene lost 0 bases and the J gene lost 5 bases, with 9 bases spanning the gap. The CDR3 loop is CASSLDLVGDTQYF. CDR3 in DNA: TGTGCCAGCAGCTTAGATCTCGTCGGAGATACGCAGTATTTT.

This sequence joins TRBV4-3 and TRBJ1-2; 7 bases align to TRBD1. The CDR3 runs to 15 residues. V lost 0 bases, J lost 8 bases, and 9 bases stayed unmatched. Germline CDR1 and CDR2: LGHNA and YSLEER. The CDR3 DNA reads as TGCGCCAGCAGCCAAGACCGGACAGGAGGCTACGGCTACACCTTC. Its translation is CASSQDRTGGYGYTF.

The chain joins TRBV7-2 to TRBJ1-2; possibly TRBD1 for D (6 bases). V lost 1 base, J lost 3 bases, and 12 bases lay in between. Per the germline V gene, CDR1 is SGHTA and CDR2 is FQGNSA. The CDR3 extends over 15 amino acids. In nucleotides, the CDR3 is TGTGCCAGCAGCTTAGTTGTCAGGGGAGACTATGGCTACACCTTC. Translating it yields CASSLVVRGDYGYTF.

This clone showed up just once. The rearrangement uses TRBV7-3 and TRBJ2-1; D is perhaps TRBD2 (6 bases). V was trimmed by 2 bases and J by 5 bases, leaving 13 bases between them. CDR1 SGHTA and CDR2 FQGTGA come from the germline V gene. This CDR3 has 15 amino acids. CDR3 DNA: TGTGCCAGCAGCTTAGACGGGAGTCGCCACAATGAGCAGTTCTTC. It codes for CASSLDGSRHNEQFF.

The J gene is TRBJ2-2, the V gene TRBV3-1 (or the pseudogene TRBV3-2); 8 nucleotides agree with TRBD2. The germline V gene encodes CDR1 LGHDT and CDR2 YNNKEL (reference sequence). V lost 1 base to trimming and J lost 4 bases; unmatched junction nucleotides: 8. The CDR3 covers 17 residues. CDR3 bases: TGTGCCAGCAGCCAAGGTGTGACTAGCGATCTCACCGGGGAGCTGTTTTTT. This gives the protein CASSQGVTSDLTGELFF.

The V call is TRBV3-1 (or the pseudogene TRBV3-2), the J call TRBJ2-1, with 10 positions matching TRBD2. Trimming took 5 bases from V and 6 from J; bases not matched to a gene: 7. Germline CDR1 is LGHDT and CDR2 is YNNKEL (reference sequence). There are 15 residues in the CDR3. The CDR3 sequence is CASSKSGGGGNEQFF. CDR3 in DNA: TGTGCCAGCAGCAAAAGCGGGGGGGGAGGCAATGAGCAGTTCTTC.

The genes are TRBV6-6 and TRBJ1-1; TRBD1 is a possible D gene (6 bases). Germline V gives CDR1 MNHNY, CDR2 SVGAGI (reference sequence). Deletions cut 6 bases from V and 3 bases from J, with 14 bases between. CDR3 size: 14 residues. CDR3: CASSRDTTYTEAFF. In nucleotides, the CDR3 is TGTGCCAGCAGCAGGGACACTACTTACACTGAAGCTTTCTTT.

In this sample, this clone turned up once. The V gene is TRBV7-9, the J gene TRBJ1-1; the D is unclear. V shed 5 bases and J shed 0 bases, with 22 bases lying between them. Germline V gene sequence: CDR1 SEHNR, CDR2 FQNEAQ (reference sequence). CDR3 length: 18 residues. DNA of the CDR3: TGTGCCAGCAGCCCAGCAGGTCAAGGTCTCTGGGTGAACACTGAAGCTTTCTTT. Its translation is CASSPAGQGLWVNTEAFF.

The chain joins TRBV5-1 to TRBJ2-1; weak D call: TRBD2 (6 bases). The germline CDR1 and CDR2 sequences are SGHRS and YFSETQ. Deletions cut 2 bases from V and 7 bases from J, with 13 bases between. The CDR3 extends over 14 amino acids. Written as DNA, the CDR3 is TGCGCCAGCAGCTTCAACGGCGGGATAAATGAGCAGTTCTTC. Amino acid sequence: CASSFNGGINEQFF.